This TCR beta chain was recorded in a study of T cell responses to AZD1222 COVID-19 vaccine. Clones were read by immunoSEQ multiplex PCR, and TCRdb kept only the in-frame ones, dropping some. The table lists under 150,000 clones, 65% to 90% of them singletons. Findings of the study overall: Mapped onto spike, vaccine-associated CD4 TCRs spanned it and were dominant at 160-218 and 743-854. Sampled repertoires all dated from after the peak T cell response. Seropositive at baseline were only a handful of AZD1222 recipients.

Pooled in the analysis were second doses at about 4 or about 12 weeks. CDR1 and CDR2 from the germline V gene are MNHEY and SMNVEV (reference sequence). V lost 7 bases and J lost 7; bases outside the gene matches: 8. The length of the CDR3 is 14 residues. Comments on this clone: Its antigen is unidentified.

The starting material was peripheral blood, obtained 28 days after the second AZD1222 dose. The TCR originated in an adult who received the AZD1222 COVID-19 vaccine. The rearrangement uses TRBV27 and TRBJ2-7; 12 positions match TRBD1. The CDR3 DNA follows: TGTGCCAGCACCGGGACAGGGGGCGATAGGGAGCAGTACTTC. Its translation is CASTGTGGDREQYF.